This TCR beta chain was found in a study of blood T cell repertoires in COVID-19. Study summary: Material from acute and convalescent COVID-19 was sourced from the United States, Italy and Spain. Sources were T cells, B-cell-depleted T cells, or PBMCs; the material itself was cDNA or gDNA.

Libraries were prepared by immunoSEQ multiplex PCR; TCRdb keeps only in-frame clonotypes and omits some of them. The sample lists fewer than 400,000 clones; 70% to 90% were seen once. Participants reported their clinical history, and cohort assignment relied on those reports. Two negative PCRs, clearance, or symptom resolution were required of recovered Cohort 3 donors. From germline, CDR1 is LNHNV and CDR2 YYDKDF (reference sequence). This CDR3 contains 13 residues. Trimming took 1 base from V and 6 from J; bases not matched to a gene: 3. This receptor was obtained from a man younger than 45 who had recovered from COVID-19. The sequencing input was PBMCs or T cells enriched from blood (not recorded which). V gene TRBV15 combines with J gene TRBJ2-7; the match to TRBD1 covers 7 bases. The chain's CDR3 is CATSRVQGSEQYF. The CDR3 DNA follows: TGTGCCACCAGCAGAGTACAGGGGTCCGAGCAGTACTTC. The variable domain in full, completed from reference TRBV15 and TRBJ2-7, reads DAMVIQNPRYQVTQFGKPVTLSCSQTLNHNVMYWYQQKSSQAPKLLFHYYDKDFNNEADTPDNFQSRRPNTSFCFLDIRSPGLGDTAMYLCATSRVQGSEQYFGPGTRLTVT.